A selection of T cell receptor beta chains follows, all from one sample in a study of vaccination and CD4 T cells after COVID-19. Antigens for these TCRs are unknown. TCRdb processed the PCR reads anew with MiXCR; each CDR3 protein has one entry. The sample has over 10,000 distinct CDR3 sequences; roughly 48% are singletons. Input material: CD4+ T cells from blood, cultured in vitro. These receptors were taken from a human donor who had recovered from COVID-19. Each CDR3 is given with its conserved first and last residue. The D gene is left open where the match is weak. Some rows mark clone size as missing; the rest say once, few, many or name a class of expanded clone.

cdr3_nt: TGTGCCAGCACCTACGGGACGTTGGGCGGAGAGACCCAGTACTTC
cdr3_aa: CASTYGTLGGETQYF
cdr3_length: 15
clone_size: few
j_call: TRBJ2-5
d_call: -
v_call: TRBV2

cdr3_nt: TGTGCCAGCAGTTTAACCGGGACTCGCTACAATGAGCAGTTCTTC
cdr3_aa: CASSLTGTRYNEQFF
cdr3_length: 15
clone_size: -
j_call: TRBJ2-1
d_call: -
v_call: TRBV27

cdr3_nt: TGTGCCAGCAGTGAACGGCTAAGCACCGGGGAGCTGTTTTTT
cdr3_aa: CASSERLSTGELFF
cdr3_length: 14
clone_size: -
j_call: TRBJ2-2
d_call: -
v_call: TRBV2

cdr3_nt: TGTGCCAGCAGCTTAGGTCTAGCGGGAGAGACCCAGTACTTC
cdr3_aa: CASSLGLAGETQYF
cdr3_length: 14
clone_size: -
j_call: TRBJ2-5
d_call: TRBD2
v_call: TRBV5-6

cdr3_nt: TGTGCCAGCAGTGACGAGGCGGGAGGAGATACGCAGTATTTT
cdr3_aa: CASSDEAGGDTQYF
cdr3_length: 14
clone_size: few
j_call: TRBJ2-3
d_call: TRBD2
v_call: TRBV6-4

cdr3_nt: TGTGCCTGGAGTAGCGGAGAGCGCAGGGAGCTGTTTTTT
cdr3_aa: CAWSSGERRELFF
cdr3_length: 13
clone_size: -
j_call: TRBJ2-2
d_call: -
v_call: TRBV30

cdr3_nt: TGTGCCAGCTCACCAAATAGGAATTCACCCCTCCACTTT
cdr3_aa: CASSPNRNSPLHF
cdr3_length: 13
clone_size: -
j_call: TRBJ1-6
d_call: -
v_call: TRBV18

cdr3_nt: TGTGCCAGCAGTTCGAGCAAGACAGGCGGTAATGAAAAACTGTTTTTT
cdr3_aa: CASSSSKTGGNEKLFF
cdr3_length: 16
clone_size: once
j_call: TRBJ1-4
d_call: -
v_call: TRBV27

cdr3_nt: TGCAGTGCTGAAGGGCGAACTAGCGGGAGGTTCGAGCAGTACTTC
cdr3_aa: CSAEGRTSGRFEQYF
cdr3_length: 15
clone_size: -
j_call: TRBJ2-7
d_call: TRBD2
v_call: TRBV20-1

cdr3_nt: TGTGCCAGTAGTAAACGCAGGGACCGAGAGGAGCTGTTTTTT
cdr3_aa: CASSKRRDREELFF
cdr3_length: 14
clone_size: few
j_call: TRBJ2-2
d_call: -
v_call: TRBV19

cdr3_nt: TGTGCCGGACAGGGGGCGAAGTGGGAGACCCAGTACTTC
cdr3_aa: CAGQGAKWETQYF
cdr3_length: 13
clone_size: few
j_call: TRBJ2-5
d_call: TRBD1
v_call: TRBV24-1

cdr3_nt: TGTGCCAGCAGTTTAGGGTTCCAAGAGACCCAGTACTTC
cdr3_aa: CASSLGFQETQYF
cdr3_length: 13
clone_size: -
j_call: TRBJ2-5
d_call: -
v_call: TRBV27

cdr3_nt: TGTGCCTGGAGTCCCTTCCACAATCAGCCCCAGCATTTT
cdr3_aa: CAWSPFHNQPQHF
cdr3_length: 13
clone_size: few
j_call: TRBJ1-5
d_call: -
v_call: TRBV30

cdr3_nt: TGTGCCAGCAGTTCCCCGCGACGGGGAAAAAATTCACCCCTCCACTTT
cdr3_aa: CASSSPRRGKNSPLHF
cdr3_length: 16
clone_size: -
j_call: TRBJ1-6
d_call: -
v_call: TRBV11-2

cdr3_nt: TGCGCCAGCAGCTTGGCAGGAGGGCGGCCCCAGCATTTT
cdr3_aa: CASSLAGGRPQHF
cdr3_length: 13
clone_size: -
j_call: TRBJ1-5
d_call: -
v_call: TRBV5-1

cdr3_nt: TGTGCCAGCAGCTTCGTTGCGCGGAACACCGGGGAGCTGTTTTTT
cdr3_aa: CASSFVARNTGELFF
cdr3_length: 15
clone_size: -
j_call: TRBJ2-2
d_call: -
v_call: TRBV7-6

cdr3_nt: TGTGCCAGCAGCTTAGATCGTGGTACAGGGGGAAATGAGCAGTTCTTC
cdr3_aa: CASSLDRGTGGNEQFF
cdr3_length: 16
clone_size: medium-sized
j_call: TRBJ2-1
d_call: TRBD1
v_call: TRBV7-9

cdr3_nt: TGCAGTGCTAGGGGACAGGGACAACAGCCCCAGCATTTT
cdr3_aa: CSARGQGQQPQHF
cdr3_length: 13
clone_size: -
j_call: TRBJ1-5
d_call: TRBD1
v_call: TRBV20-1

cdr3_nt: TGTGCCAGCAGCGGTACGGGACGGCAGAACACCGGGGAGCTGTTTTTT
cdr3_aa: CASSGTGRQNTGELFF
cdr3_length: 16
clone_size: -
j_call: TRBJ2-2
d_call: -
v_call: TRBV3-1

cdr3_nt: TGTGCCAGCAGTGAAGAAGGGACCCCCAATCAGCCCCAGCATTTT
cdr3_aa: CASSEEGTPNQPQHF
cdr3_length: 15
clone_size: -
j_call: TRBJ1-5
d_call: -
v_call: TRBV6-1

cdr3_nt: TGTGCCAGCAGTCCCGGGGGGTGGGGGTACGAGTACTTC
cdr3_aa: CASSPGGWGYEYF
cdr3_length: 13
clone_size: -
j_call: TRBJ2-7
d_call: TRBD2
v_call: TRBV27

cdr3_nt: TGTGCCACCAGCAGAGGGACCGATAATCAGCCCCAGCATTTT
cdr3_aa: CATSRGTDNQPQHF
cdr3_length: 14
clone_size: -
j_call: TRBJ1-5
d_call: -
v_call: TRBV15

cdr3_nt: TGTGCCAGCAGCCCCGGCCCGGACTACGAGCAGTACTTC
cdr3_aa: CASSPGPDYEQYF
cdr3_length: 13
clone_size: -
j_call: TRBJ2-7
d_call: -
v_call: TRBV7-3

cdr3_nt: TGTGCCAGCAGCAGGACAGATAGGCTAGAGCTGTTTTTT
cdr3_aa: CASSRTDRLELFF
cdr3_length: 13
clone_size: -
j_call: TRBJ2-2
d_call: -
v_call: TRBV6-2/TRBV6-3

cdr3_nt: TGTGCCAGCACCTTAGACTGGGGCTCCTATAATTCACCCCTCCACTTT
cdr3_aa: CASTLDWGSYNSPLHF
cdr3_length: 16
clone_size: -
j_call: TRBJ1-6
d_call: -
v_call: TRBV12-3/TRBV12-4

cdr3_nt: TGCGCCAGCAGCCACCCCGGGAGGGTGGGGAGCAATCAGCCCCAGCATTTT
cdr3_aa: CASSHPGRVGSNQPQHF
cdr3_length: 17
clone_size: few
j_call: TRBJ1-5
d_call: -
v_call: TRBV4-1

cdr3_nt: TGTGCCAGCTCACCATCCCGCACTGAAGCTTTCTTT
cdr3_aa: CASSPSRTEAFF
cdr3_length: 12
clone_size: -
j_call: TRBJ1-1
d_call: -
v_call: TRBV18